The 2 T cell receptor beta chains below come from one sample, sequenced in a study of molecular identifiers for immune sequencing clone quantification. MiXCR, run by TCRdb on the PCR reads, gives a single entry per CDR3 protein. The sample has around 470,000 distinct CDR3 sequences, about a fifth seen once; the top ten hold more than 0.8%. The sample consisted of naive CD8+ T cells from blood, with Jurkat cell RNA spiked in. Subset described: FACS-sorted CD8+CD4-CCR7+CD45RA+ naive T cells. All receptors come from a human donor in good health. Some libraries in this study had Jurkat cell RNA spiked in.

In this sample, this clonotype turned up many times. V gene TRBV24-1 combines with J gene TRBJ2-6, with no clear D. Germline V CDR1 and CDR2: KGHDR, SFDVKD. Trimming removed 4 bases from V and 1 base from J, with 10 bases in between. This CDR3 region has 16 residues. Written as DNA, the CDR3 is TGTGCCACCAGTGACTCAATATTATCTGGGGCCAACGTCCTGACTTTC. This sequence encodes CATSDSILSGANVLTF.

The chain has TRBV6-2 or TRBV6-3 and TRBJ2-2, with D tentatively TRBD1 (6 bases). Trimming stripped 4 bases from V and 1 base from J, with 10 bases between. Germline loops: CDR1 MNHEY, CDR2 SVGEGT. This CDR3 comprises 15 residues. The CDR3 coding sequence is TGTGCCAGCAGTTGGACAGATTTGAACACCGGGGAGCTGTTTTTT. This gives the protein CASSWTDLNTGELFF.